This T cell receptor beta chain comes out of a study of CD8+CD57+ T cells in acquired aplastic anemia. Details on this clonotype: Its antigen is as yet unknown.

Genomic DNA served as template for TCR beta VDJ and CDR3 profiling. TCRdb reprocessed the reads with MiXCR, giving one entry per CDR3 protein. The table has 98,000 or so distinct CDR3 sequences, 40% to 60% seen once. Study-level points and caveats: Controls did not differ significantly from patients in CD8+ Simpson's diversity.

The germline gives CDR1 SQVTM, CDR2 ANQGSEA. V lost 2 bases to trimming and J lost 0 bases, with 9 bases between them. The CDR3 totals 14 residues. The sequence derives from a human donor in good health, serving as a control. This chain links TRBV29-1 with TRBJ2-3; D uncertain. Sequences were obtained from sorted CD4+, CD8+, or CD8+CD57+ T cells (not recorded which) from PBMCs. The CDR3 loop reads CSVEPLTSTDTQYF. CDR3 DNA: TGCAGCGTTGAACCACTTACTAGCACAGATACGCAGTATTTT.